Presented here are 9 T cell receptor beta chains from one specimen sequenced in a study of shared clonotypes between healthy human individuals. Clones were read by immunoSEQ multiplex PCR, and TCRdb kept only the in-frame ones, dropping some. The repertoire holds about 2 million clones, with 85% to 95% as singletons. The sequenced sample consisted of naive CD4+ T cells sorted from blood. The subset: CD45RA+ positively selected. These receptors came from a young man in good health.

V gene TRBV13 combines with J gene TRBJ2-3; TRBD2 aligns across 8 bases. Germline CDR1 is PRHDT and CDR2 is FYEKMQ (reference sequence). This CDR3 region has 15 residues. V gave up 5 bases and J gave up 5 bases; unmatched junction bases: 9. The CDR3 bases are TGTGCCAGCAGCCTTCGGGGGGGCCGGGTAGATACGCAGTATTTT. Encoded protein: CASSLRGGRVDTQYF.

The DNA of the CDR3 is TGTGCCAGCAGCCATCCCGGGAGCCTACTCACCTACGAGCAGTACTTC. This gives the protein CASSHPGSLLTYEQYF. This chain joins TRBV7-8 and TRBJ2-7; D is perhaps TRBD2 (6 bases). Trimming shortened V by 5 bases and J by 2 bases, and 19 bases separated the two germline ends. This CDR3 spans 16 amino acids. In germline, CDR1 is SGHVS, CDR2 FQNEAQ.

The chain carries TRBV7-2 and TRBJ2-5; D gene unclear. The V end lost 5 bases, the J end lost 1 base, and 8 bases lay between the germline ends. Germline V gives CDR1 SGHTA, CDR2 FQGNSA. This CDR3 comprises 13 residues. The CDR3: CASSPRLQETQYF. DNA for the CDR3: TGTGCCAGCAGCCCCCGACTCCAAGAGACCCAGTACTTC.

This CDR3 is CAIGDSEQYF. In DNA, the CDR3 is TGTGCCATCGGGGACAGTGAGCAGTACTTC. The chain carries TRBV10-3 and TRBJ2-7; TRBD1 agrees at 7 bases. The junction had 2 bases not matched to a gene; V was cut back by 8 bases and J by 7 bases. This CDR3 has 10 amino acids. Germline V CDR1 and CDR2: ENHRY, SYGVKD.

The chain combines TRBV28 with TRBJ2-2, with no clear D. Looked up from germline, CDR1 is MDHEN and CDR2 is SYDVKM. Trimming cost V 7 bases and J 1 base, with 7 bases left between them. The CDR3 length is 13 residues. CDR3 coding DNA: TGTGCCAGCAAGTTTCAGAACACCGGGGAGCTGTTTTTT. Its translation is CASKFQNTGELFF.

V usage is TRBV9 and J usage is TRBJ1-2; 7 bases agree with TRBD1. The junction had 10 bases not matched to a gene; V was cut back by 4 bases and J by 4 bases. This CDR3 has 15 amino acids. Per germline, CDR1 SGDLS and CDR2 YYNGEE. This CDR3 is CASSPGTATIYGYTF. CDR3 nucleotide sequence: TGTGCCAGCAGCCCTGGGACAGCGACCATCTATGGCTACACCTTC.

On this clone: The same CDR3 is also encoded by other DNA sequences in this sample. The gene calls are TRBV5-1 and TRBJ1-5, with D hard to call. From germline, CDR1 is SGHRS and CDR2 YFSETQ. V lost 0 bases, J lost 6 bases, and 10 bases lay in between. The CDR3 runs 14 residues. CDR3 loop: CASSLGGESQPQHF. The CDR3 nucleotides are TGCGCCAGCAGCTTGGGCGGGGAGAGTCAGCCCCAGCATTTT.

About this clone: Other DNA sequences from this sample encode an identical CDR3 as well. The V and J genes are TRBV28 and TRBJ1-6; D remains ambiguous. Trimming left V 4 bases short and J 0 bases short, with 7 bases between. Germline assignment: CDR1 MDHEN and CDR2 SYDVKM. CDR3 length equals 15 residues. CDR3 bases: TGTGCCAGCAGTTCCGGGAGCTCCTATAATTCACCCCTCCACTTT. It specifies CASSSGSSYNSPLHF.

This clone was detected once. CDR3 sequence (DNA): TGTGCCAGCACCAGACAGCTGATCTATGGCTACACCTTC. Its translation: CASTRQLIYGYTF. This chain uses TRBV2 with TRBJ1-2; possibly TRBD1 for D (5 bases). Germline CDR1 and CDR2: SNHLY and FYNNEI. CDR3 size: 13 residues. The V end was cut by 7 bases, the J end by 4 bases, with 13 bases between.